The source of this T cell receptor (beta chain) is a study of long-term antiretroviral therapy in people with HIV. Assay version v3.0 of immunoSEQ was used, and it was run at survey level. The data were produced by immunoSEQ multiplex PCR, yet TCRdb's version contains in-frame clones alone and is incomplete. The top ten hold around 16% of the sample, which has about 24,000 clones, 75% to 90% seen once. The CDR3 runs 17 residues. V lost 1 base to trimming and J lost 9 bases; unmatched junction nucleotides: 16. In this sample, this clone turned up once. This sequence was found in a man aged 25 to 45 with HIV. The genes are TRBV5-3 and TRBJ1-5; 7 positions match TRBD1. TRBV5-3 is flagged as an ORF with uncertain function. Sequencing was performed on unsorted PBMCs, taken 4.2 to 4.5 years after starting antiretroviral therapy. CDR3 protein: CARSLTGADPAGGPQHF. The CDR3 DNA reads as TGTGCCAGAAGCTTGACAGGAGCAGACCCCGCAGGGGGGCCCCAGCATTTT.